Each of the 20 T cell receptor beta chains below was sequenced from the same sample in a study of beta chain features in type 1 diabetes. These receptors' targets are unknown. Study outcomes and limitations: Patients with Type 1 diabetes showed moderately but significantly shorter TCRB CDR3s in all four CD4+ subsets.

The authors reverse transcribed all of the isolated RNA, so sequencing captured expressed TCRB transcripts. Sequenced by immunoSEQ multiplex PCR; TCRdb stores in-frame clones only, minus some. The repertoire holds 300,000 to 450,000 clones, 8% to 10% seen once, with 0.6% in the top ten. Input material: central memory CD4+ T cells from blood. All receptors come from a man in his thirties or forties with type 1 diabetes.

The V and J genes are TRBV7-9 and TRBJ2-7, with TRBD2 matching 8 bases. Germline CDR1 reads SEHNR; CDR2 reads FQNEAQ (reference sequence). CDR3 size: 15 residues. Losses at the gene ends were 2 bases for V and 5 bases for J; bases not matched to a gene: 8. The CDR3 bases are TGTGCCAGCAGCTTAATGGGACTAGGTACGAACGAGCAGTACTTC. This codes for CASSLMGLGTNEQYF.

V gene TRBV7-8 combines with J gene TRBJ2-4, with TRBD1 as a possible D gene (5 bases). Trimming took 4 bases from V and 3 from J, leaving 16 bases between them. The CDR3 loop spans 16 amino acids. CDR1 and CDR2 from the germline V gene are SGHVS and FQNEAQ. This CDR3 is CASSSISRVVKNIQYF. The DNA for the CDR3 is TGTGCCAGCAGCTCGATAAGCAGGGTAGTCAAAAACATTCAGTACTTC.

Only a few counts were recorded for this clone. Other DNA sequences of this sample code for an identical CDR3. The rearrangement joins TRBV6-1 to TRBJ2-7; 9 nucleotides agree with TRBD1. The CDR3 runs 15 residues. J gave up 1 base and V 6 bases, and 7 bases lay outside the gene matches. CDR1 is MNHNS, CDR2 SASEGT, per germline. CDR3 sequence (DNA): TGTGCCAGCAGCGCCGGGACAGGGTCATCCTACGAGCAGTACTTC. Protein sequence: CASSAGTGSSYEQYF.

V usage is TRBV19 and J usage is TRBJ2-3; the match to TRBD2 covers 7 bases. Germline trimming cut 3 bases from V and 2 bases from J; bases unmatched to any gene: 8. Germline V CDR1 and CDR2: LNHDA, SQIVND (reference sequence). The CDR3 length is 16 residues. DNA for the CDR3: TGTGCCAGTAGTATGGGGCTAGCGGCCTACACAGATACGCAGTATTTT. This translates into CASSMGLAAYTDTQYF.

J is TRBJ1-1 and V is TRBV11-2; perhaps TRBD1 as D (5 bases). The CDR3 extends over 13 amino acids. Per the germline V gene, CDR1 is SGHAT and CDR2 is FQNNGV. V lost 10 bases and J 3 bases, leaving 15 bases between the germline ends. DNA of the CDR3: TGTGCCACCCGACTCCAGGGCTACACTGAAGCTTTCTTT. It encodes CATRLQGYTEAFF.

Points on this clone: One junction end disagrees with the germline gene, perhaps due to a read error. This sequence joins TRBV11-2 and TRBJ1-1; a possible D gene is TRBD1 (5 bases). CDR3 length: 15 amino acids. Germline assignment: CDR1 SGHAT and CDR2 FQNNGV. As DNA, the CDR3 is TGTGCCAGCAGCGTAGAGGGGCAGGCGAACACTGAAGCTTTCTTT. Its translation is CASSVEGQANTEAFF.

The V and J genes are TRBV29-1 and TRBJ1-2; D ambiguous. The CDR3 has 14 residues. Per the germline V gene, CDR1 is SQVTM and CDR2 is ANQGSEA. V was cut by 3 bases and J by 5 bases, with 16 bases left in between. The CDR3 region has the DNA TGCAGCGTTGATGCCTTGCCAGCCGGATATGGCTACACCTTC. Amino acids: CSVDALPAGYGYTF.

In regard to this clone: Within the sample, other DNA sequences also encode this same CDR3. J is TRBJ1-3 and V is TRBV18; a possible D gene is TRBD1 (5 bases). This CDR3 has 14 amino acids. Germline V gene lookup returns CDR1 KGHSH and CDR2 LQKENI. V was cut by 6 bases and J by 4 bases, with 13 bases left in between. The CDR3 protein is CASSLQGAGNTIYF. The DNA for the CDR3 is TGTGCCAGCTCGCTTCAGGGAGCCGGAAACACCATATATTTT. The full variable domain, in which reference TRBV18 and TRBJ1-3 provide the parts outside the CDR3, is NAGVMQNPRHLVRRRGQEARLRCSPMKGHSHVYWYRQLPEEGLKFMVYLQKENIIDESGMPKERFSAEFPKEGPSILRIQQVVRGDSAAYFCASSLQGAGNTIYFGEGSWLTVV.

This clone was counted between two and nine times. V usage is TRBV18 and J usage is TRBJ1-2, with 11 bases identical to TRBD1. Germline V gives CDR1 KGHSH, CDR2 LQKENI. The CDR3 runs to 15 residues. Trimming cost V 1 base and J 6 bases; bases outside gene matches: 4. The CDR3 region is CASSPQDRGRHGYTF. The CDR3 coding sequence is TGTGCCAGCTCACCACAGGACAGGGGGCGTCATGGCTACACCTTC.

The chain is built from TRBV6-5 and TRBJ1-2; D not resolved. Germline assignment: CDR1 MNHEY and CDR2 SVGAGI. This CDR3 comprises 14 residues. Trimming shortened V by 7 bases and J by 5 bases, and 17 bases separated the two germline ends. Written as DNA, the CDR3 is TGTGCCAGCAATAGAGGTCAGGATACTTATGGCTACACCTTC. Its translation is CASNRGQDTYGYTF.

To note about this clone: Given a much more abundant clone one base away, this may be a read error. The chain has TRBV7-6 and TRBJ2-5, with unresolved D. In germline, CDR1 is SGHVS, CDR2 FNYEAQ. CDR3 length: 14 residues. The CDR3 loop reads CASSLRALQEAQYF. In DNA, the CDR3 is TGTGCCAGCAGCTTACGAGCGCTGCAAGAGGCCCAGTACTTC.

This clone was counted at least ten times. The chain employs TRBV18 and TRBJ2-6; tentatively, D is TRBD2 (5 bases). Between the trimmed V and J ends, which lost 3 bases and 0 bases, there was a span of 9 bases. The CDR3 spans 16 residues. Per germline, CDR1 KGHSH and CDR2 LQKENI. CDR3 protein: CASSPAGHSGANVLTF. The CDR3 DNA reads as TGTGCCAGCTCACCTGCGGGTCACTCTGGGGCCAACGTCCTGACTTTC.

This clone showed up just a few times. The rearrangement uses TRBV27 and TRBJ2-1; D uncertain. Trimming left V 7 bases short and J 5 bases short, with 12 bases between. Germline assignment: CDR1 MNHEY and CDR2 SMNVEV (reference sequence). This CDR3 is built from 13 residues. The CDR3 DNA sequence: TGTGCCAGCAAGATCGGGCAAAACAATGAGCAGTTCTTC. Translated: CASKIGQNNEQFF.

Comments on this clone: Compared with germline, one end of the junction differs, possibly owing to a read error. The chain combines TRBV6-1 with TRBJ2-1, with 9 bases matching TRBD2. Per germline, CDR1 MNHNS and CDR2 SASEGT. The CDR3 spans 15 residues. CDR3 loop: CASREAGGPSNEQFF. The CDR3, as DNA: TGTGCCAGCCGTGAAGCGGGAGGACCCTCCAATGAGCAGTTCTTC.

This clone was seen ten or more times. This chain connects TRBV9 to TRBJ2-7; 7 bases are a match to TRBD1. CDR1 is SGDLS and CDR2 is YYNGEE in the germline V gene. J gave up 0 bases and V 0 bases, and 3 bases lay outside the gene matches. CDR3 length: 15 amino acids. For the CDR3, the DNA is TGTGCCAGCAGCGTAGCTGGGACAGACTCCTACGAGCAGTACTTC. This encodes CASSVAGTDSYEQYF.

The V call is TRBV5-4, the J call TRBJ2-5; no definite D call. The CDR3 extends over 12 amino acids. The V end was cut by 4 bases, the J end by 5 bases, with 9 bases between. Germline V gives CDR1 SGHNT, CDR2 YYREEE (reference sequence). The CDR3 DNA reads as TGTGCCAGCAGCCCTAGGATGGAGACCCAGTACTTC. The encoded protein is CASSPRMETQYF.

The genes are TRBV2 and TRBJ2-1; D ambiguous. Germline V gives CDR1 SNHLY, CDR2 FYNNEI. The CDR3 totals 14 residues. Between the trimmed V and J ends, which lost 3 bases and 0 bases, there was a span of 6 bases. The CDR3 coding sequence is TGTGCCAGCAGTGAGGGCCTCTCCTACAATGAGCAGTTCTTC. As protein: CASSEGLSYNEQFF. The whole variable domain, filled in from reference TRBV2 and TRBJ2-1, reads EPEVTQTPSHQVTQMGQEVILRCVPISNHLYFYWYRQILGQKVEFLVSFYNNEISEKSEIFDDQFSVERPDGSNFTLKIRSTKLEDSAMYFCASSEGLSYNEQFFGPGTRLTVL.

In this sample, this clone turned up a few times. The chain couples TRBV5-4 to TRBJ1-4; no firm D call. The CDR3 is 12 residues long. V shed 1 base and J shed 8 bases, with 6 bases lying between them. Germline CDR1 and CDR2: SGHNT and YYREEE (reference sequence). The CDR3 coding sequence is TGTGCCAGCAGCTTGTTAGGGGAAAAACTGTTTTTT. Its protein is CASSLLGEKLFF.

The chain recombines TRBV19 with TRBJ2-7; D perhaps matches TRBD2 (6 bases). The CDR3 extends over 15 amino acids. V dropped 4 bases and J dropped 0 bases, with 13 bases sitting between them. Germline values: CDR1 LNHDA, CDR2 SQIVND (reference sequence). The CDR3 sequence: CASSTSSVVSYEQYF. In DNA, the CDR3 is TGTGCCAGTAGTACCTCTAGCGTCGTCTCCTACGAGCAGTACTTC.

In this sample, this clone turned up a few times. The chain carries TRBV28 and TRBJ1-4, with 7 bases fitting TRBD1. The CDR3 has 14 amino acids. The germline V gene has CDR1 MDHEN and CDR2 SYDVKM. The ends lost 6 bases at V and 7 bases at J; junction bases unmatched: 8. The CDR3 DNA follows: TGTGCCAGCAGCCTCTTAGGGACAGCTGAAAAACTGTTTTTT. Translated: CASSLLGTAEKLFF.